This T cell receptor (beta chain) came from a study of T cell repertoires in cytomegalovirus infection. In the study overall: Through public TCR beta signatures, both CMV infection and matching HLA type were indicated.

CDR1 and CDR2 (germline): SEHNR, FQNEAQ (reference sequence). The CDR3 is 17 residues long. MiXCR, applied by TCRdb to the reads, yields one record per CDR3 protein. Among more than 350,000 distinct CDR3 sequences, approximately 30% were seen once, and the ten largest hold around 15%. As for this clonotype: The junction departs from germline at one end; a sequencing error may be responsible.

The TCR was taken from a human donor in good health (CMV status not recorded). Some clones in this sample may be carry-over from other donors' samples. Sample: PBMCs. The rearrangement joins TRBV7-9 to TRBJ1-3; D is undetermined. The DNA of the CDR3 is TGTGCCATCAGCTTAGGCCCGAGGGTGAACTCTGGAAACACCATATATTTT. It is translated as CAISLGPRVNSGNTIYF.